The clone carrying this TCR beta chain showed up just a few times. 13 Jbeta primers and 60 Vbeta primers were used for the PCR. Clones were sequenced by immunoSEQ multiplex PCR, and TCRdb holds only the in-frame ones, with some missing. The sample records about 180,000 clones, 70% to 80% being singletons. This entry comes from a study of cytomegalovirus exposure and HLA in healthy donors. V lost 4 bases and J 13 bases, leaving 23 bases between the germline ends. The germline CDR1 and CDR2 sequences are GTSNPN and SVGIG (reference sequence). The CDR3 consists of 13 residues. This chain connects TRBV30 to TRBJ2-7; tentatively, D is TRBD2 (5 bases). This TCR derives from a young man in good health and CMV-seronegative. Specimen: PBMCs. The CDR3 bases are TGTGCCTGGAATAGTTTAGAGGGAGAGGCGGGCTACTTC. Protein product: CAWNSLEGEAGYF.